This TCR beta chain is drawn from a study of blood T cell repertoires in COVID-19. In the study overall: The cDNA or gDNA used as material had been derived from T cells, B-cell-depleted T cells, or PBMCs.

Libraries were prepared by immunoSEQ multiplex PCR; TCRdb keeps only in-frame clonotypes and omits some of them. Of 390,000 or so clones listed, 85% to 90% are singletons. CDR1 is SGHRS, CDR2 YFSETQ, per germline. Trimming stripped 4 bases from V and 8 bases from J, with 15 bases between. The length of the CDR3 is 13 residues. J is TRBJ1-2 and V is TRBV5-1; unclear D gene. This TCR derives from a man between 18 and 35 years old with active or convalescent COVID-19. Material: peripheral blood. The CDR3 DNA reads as TGCGCCAGCAGCCCTCAGGTCGGCGACGGCTACACCTTC. It is translated as CASSPQVGDGYTF.